The text below deals with one TCR beta chain. The V gene lost 4 bases and the J gene lost 0 bases, with 5 bases spanning the gap. This CDR3 has 13 amino acids. Per germline, CDR1 SGDLS and CDR2 YYNGEE. The source of the sample is a study of blood T cell repertoires in COVID-19. Study-wide background: Spain, Italy and the United States supplied samples that represented acute and convalescent COVID-19. T cells, B-cell-depleted T cells, or PBMCs provided the cDNA or gDNA that served as material.

Per the original methods: Estimated nucleated cell counts came from reference gene primer amplification. Clones were sequenced by immunoSEQ multiplex PCR, and TCRdb holds only the in-frame ones, with some missing. The DNA gave D and trimming, while V, J and clone size come from that table. Here the sample spans more than 300,000 clones, about 91% being singletons. Seattle-derived patients entered the study during active infection and were followed longitudinally. The TCR comes from a woman in her 30s with COVID-19, enrolled during active disease. The chain combines TRBV9 with TRBJ1-5; no clear D. Sequencing was done on a sample of peripheral blood. The CDR3 nucleotides read TGTGCCAGCAGCCCCGGTAGCAATCAGCCCCAGCATTTT. Amino acids: CASSPGSNQPQHF.